The clone carrying this TCR beta chain was seen at least ten times. Antigen unknown. The length of the CDR3 is 14 residues. V dropped 6 bases and J dropped 3 bases, with 11 bases sitting between them. Germline V lookup: CDR1 SGHTA, CDR2 FQGNSA. The data stem from a study of T cell repertoires in cytomegalovirus infection. Study at large: From public TCR beta signatures came an indication of both CMV infection and matching HLA type. Points from the study as a whole: Cumulated frequencies of public TCR beta families served to identify carriers of CMV plus the relevant HLA. The ex vivo response was dominated by HLA-C-restricted CMV-specific TCR beta clonotypes.

TCRdb itself ran the reads through MiXCR, one entry per CDR3 protein. The table has approximately 500,000 distinct CDR3 sequences, about 25% seen once. The clonotype was recovered from a human donor in good health (CMV status not recorded). Some clones in this sample may be carry-over from other donors' samples. The source material was PBMCs. The J gene is TRBJ2-2, the V gene TRBV7-2, with D unresolved. CDR3 coding DNA: TGTGCCAGCAGTCGGGTAGTACACACCGGGGAGCTGTTTTTT. It encodes CASSRVVHTGELFF. Full variable domain (outside the CDR3, taken from reference TRBV7-2 and TRBJ2-2): GAGVSQSPSNKVTEKGKDVELRCDPISGHTALYWYRQSLGQGLEFLIYFQGNSAPDKSGLPSDRFSAERTGGSVSTLTIQRTQQEDSAVYLCASSRVVHTGELFFGEGSRLTVL.